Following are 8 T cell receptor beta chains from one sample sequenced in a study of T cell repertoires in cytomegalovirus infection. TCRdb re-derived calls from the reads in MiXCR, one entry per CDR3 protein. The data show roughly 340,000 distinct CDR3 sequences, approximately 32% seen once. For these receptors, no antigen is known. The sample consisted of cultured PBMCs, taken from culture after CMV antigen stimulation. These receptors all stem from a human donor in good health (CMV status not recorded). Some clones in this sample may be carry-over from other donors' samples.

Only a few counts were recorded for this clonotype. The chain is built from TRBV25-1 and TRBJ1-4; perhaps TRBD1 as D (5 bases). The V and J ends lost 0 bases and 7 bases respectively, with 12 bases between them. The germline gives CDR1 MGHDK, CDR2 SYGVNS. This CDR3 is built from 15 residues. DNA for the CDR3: TGTGCCAGCAGTGAATATGCAGGGCGGGGTGAAAAACTGTTTTTT. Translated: CASSEYAGRGEKLFF. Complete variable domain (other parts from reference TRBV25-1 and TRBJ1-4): EADIYQTPRYLVIGTGKKITLECSQTMGHDKMYWYQQDPGMELHLIHYSYGVNSTEKGDLSSESTVSRIRTEHFPLTLESARPSHTSQYLCASSEYAGRGEKLFFGSGTQLSVL.

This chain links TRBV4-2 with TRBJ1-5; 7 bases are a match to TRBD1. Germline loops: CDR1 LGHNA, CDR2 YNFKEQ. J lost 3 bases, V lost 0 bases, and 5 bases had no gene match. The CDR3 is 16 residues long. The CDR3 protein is CASSQDQQGINQPQHF. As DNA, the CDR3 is TGTGCCAGCAGCCAAGATCAACAGGGGATCAATCAGCCCCAGCATTTT.

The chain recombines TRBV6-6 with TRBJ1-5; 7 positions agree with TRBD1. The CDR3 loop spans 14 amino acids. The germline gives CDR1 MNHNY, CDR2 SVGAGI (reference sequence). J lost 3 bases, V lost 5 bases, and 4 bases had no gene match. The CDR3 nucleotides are TGTGCCAGCAGTGACAGGGTAGACAATCAGCCCCAGCATTTT. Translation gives CASSDRVDNQPQHF.

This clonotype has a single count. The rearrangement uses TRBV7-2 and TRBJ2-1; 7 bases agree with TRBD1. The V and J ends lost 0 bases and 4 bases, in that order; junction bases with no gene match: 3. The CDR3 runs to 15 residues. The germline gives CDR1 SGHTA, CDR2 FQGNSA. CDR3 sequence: CASSLAQGDYNEQFF. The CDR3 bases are TGTGCCAGCAGCTTAGCGCAGGGGGATTACAATGAGCAGTTCTTC.

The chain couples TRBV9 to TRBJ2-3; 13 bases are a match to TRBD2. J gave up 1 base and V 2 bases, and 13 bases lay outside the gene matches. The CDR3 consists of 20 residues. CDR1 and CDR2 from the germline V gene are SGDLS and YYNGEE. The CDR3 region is CASSVPLLAGGPGGTDTQYF. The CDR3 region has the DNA TGTGCCAGCAGCGTCCCATTACTAGCGGGAGGGCCCGGCGGCACAGATACGCAGTATTTT.

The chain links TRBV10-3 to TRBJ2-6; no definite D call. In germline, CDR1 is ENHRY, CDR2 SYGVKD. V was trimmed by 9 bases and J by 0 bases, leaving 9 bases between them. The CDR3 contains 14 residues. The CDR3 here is CAIRDFSGANVLTF. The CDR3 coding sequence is TGTGCCATAAGGGATTTCTCTGGGGCCAACGTCCTGACTTTC.

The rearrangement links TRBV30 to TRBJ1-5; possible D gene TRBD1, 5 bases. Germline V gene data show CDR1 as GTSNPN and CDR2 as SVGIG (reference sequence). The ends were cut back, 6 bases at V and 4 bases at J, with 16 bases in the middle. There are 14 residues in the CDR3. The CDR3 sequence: CACSGAPGNQPQHF. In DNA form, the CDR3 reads TGTGCCTGCTCCGGGGCCCCGGGTAATCAGCCCCAGCATTTT.

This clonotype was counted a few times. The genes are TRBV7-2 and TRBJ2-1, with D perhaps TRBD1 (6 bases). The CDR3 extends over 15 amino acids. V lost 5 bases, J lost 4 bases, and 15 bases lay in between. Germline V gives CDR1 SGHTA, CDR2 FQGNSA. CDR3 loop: CASSPTADSYNEQFF. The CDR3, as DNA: TGTGCCAGCAGCCCCACCGCGGACAGTTACAATGAGCAGTTCTTC.